A selection of T cell receptor beta chains follows, all from one sample in a study of PD-1 blockade in classical Hodgkin lymphoma. Sequencing used immunoSEQ multiplex PCR; TCRdb keeps in-frame clones, though not all of them. The sample lists roughly 14,000 clones, roughly 84% occurring once. The sequenced material came from CD4+ T cells from blood. The receptors derive from a human donor with classical Hodgkin lymphoma. The CDR3 runs from the conserved cysteine through the conserved F or W. Each record gives: J gene, clone size, D gene, V gene, CDR3 DNA, CDR3 protein. The D gene is left open where the match is weak. Size tells how often a clone was seen (once, few, many) or the class of an expanded clone, and some rows leave it out.

J: TRBJ1-1; size: .; D: .; V: TRBV7-9; DNA: TGTGCCAGCAGCCCACCCGGCGCTGTACCTGAAGCTTTCTTT; CDR3: CASSPPGAVPEAFF
J: TRBJ2-1; size: .; D: TRBD2; V: TRBV2; DNA: TGTGCCAGCAGTGGGACCAGACTAGCTGGCGGGCAGTTCTTC; CDR3: CASSGTRLAGGQFF
J: TRBJ1-4; size: .; D: .; V: TRBV6-1; DNA: TGTGCCAGCAGTGCTAGGGGGGCAACTAATGAAAAACTGTTTTTT; CDR3: CASSARGATNEKLFF
J: TRBJ2-7; size: .; D: .; V: TRBV7-9; DNA: TGTGCCAGCAGCCTCCTCCGGGACACCTCCTACGAGCAGTACTTC; CDR3: CASSLLRDTSYEQYF
J: TRBJ1-2; size: few; D: TRBD1; V: TRBV4-2; DNA: TGTGCCAGCAGCCGCGGACAGGCGCCCTATGGCTACACCTTC; CDR3: CASSRGQAPYGYTF
J: TRBJ2-7; size: once; D: TRBD2; V: TRBV7-2; DNA: TGTGCCAGCAGCCCCCGGCGGGGGAGGGGCGACGGGCAGTACTTC; CDR3: CASSPRRGRGDGQYF
J: TRBJ2-7; size: once; D: .; V: TRBV6-6; DNA: TGTGCCAGCAGTACAAACGGGGAATCGTACGAGCAGTACTTC; CDR3: CASSTNGESYEQYF
J: TRBJ2-7; size: .; D: TRBD1; V: TRBV30; DNA: TGTGCCTGGAGTGGAGGGACAGGACTATCCTACGAGCAGTACTTC; CDR3: CAWSGGTGLSYEQYF
J: TRBJ1-6; size: .; D: TRBD1; V: TRBV6-5; DNA: TGTGCCAGCAGCCGACAGGGGGTGAATTCACCCCTCCACTTT; CDR3: CASSRQGVNSPLHF
J: TRBJ2-7; size: .; D: TRBD2; V: TRBV4-3; DNA: TGCGCCAGCAGCCAATCGACTAGCGCAACCTACGAGCAGTACTTC; CDR3: CASSQSTSATYEQYF
J: TRBJ2-1; size: .; D: TRBD2; V: TRBV7-2; DNA: TGTGCCAGCAGTCGTGTAGCGGGAGAGCGGAGGAATGAGCAGTTCTTC; CDR3: CASSRVAGERRNEQFF
J: TRBJ2-7; size: .; D: .; V: TRBV11-2; DNA: TGTGCCAGCAACCAAATCAGGGGCACCTACGAGCAGTACTTC; CDR3: CASNQIRGTYEQYF
J: TRBJ2-7; size: .; D: .; V: TRBV7-8; DNA: TGTGCCAGCAGCTCTGAAACAGGGCCCCCCTACGAGCAGTACTTC; CDR3: CASSSETGPPYEQYF
J: TRBJ2-7; size: .; D: TRBD2; V: TRBV7-9; DNA: TGTGCCAGCAGCGCCGGGCAAAGCGGGATTTCAACCGAGCAGTACTTC; CDR3: CASSAGQSGISTEQYF
J: TRBJ2-7; size: .; D: .; V: TRBV10-3; DNA: TGTGCCATCAGTGAACCAGGGTCCTACGAGCAGTACTTC; CDR3: CAISEPGSYEQYF
J: TRBJ1-2; size: .; D: .; V: TRBV7-2; DNA: TGTGCCAGCAGCTTAGGACAGACATTTAACTATGGCTACACCTTC; CDR3: CASSLGQTFNYGYTF
J: TRBJ2-2; size: .; D: .; V: TRBV28; DNA: TGTGCCAGCAAGGTTTGGGAACCCGGGGAGCTGTTTTTT; CDR3: CASKVWEPGELFF
J: TRBJ1-2; size: .; D: TRBD1; V: TRBV4-3; DNA: TGCGCCAGCAGCCAAGATAGGGCTGGGACAGGGACATTTTATGGCTACACCTTC; CDR3: CASSQDRAGTGTFYGYTF
J: TRBJ2-3; size: .; D: TRBD1; V: TRBV4-3; DNA: TGCGCCAGCAGCCAAGATCGGACAGGGTATACAGATACGCAGTATTTT; CDR3: CASSQDRTGYTDTQYF
J: TRBJ2-5; size: .; D: TRBD2; V: TRBV6-5; DNA: TGTGCCAGCAGTTACCCCGGGGGGGGAGAGACCCAGTACTTC; CDR3: CASSYPGGGETQYF
J: TRBJ1-4; size: .; D: .; V: TRBV10-1; DNA: TGCGCCAGCAGGTCCGACAGGCCGACTAATGAAAAACTGTTTTTT; CDR3: CASRSDRPTNEKLFF
J: TRBJ1-1; size: .; D: .; V: TRBV7-2; DNA: TGTGCCAGCAGCAACTCCGGAGGGCGAGCTTTCTTT; CDR3: CASSNSGGRAFF
J: TRBJ2-7; size: .; D: TRBD1; V: TRBV28; DNA: TGTGCCAGCAGTGGCCCGGGACAGGGTTACTACGAGCAGTACTTC; CDR3: CASSGPGQGYYEQYF
J: TRBJ2-3; size: .; D: .; V: TRBV7-9; DNA: TGTGCCAGCAGCCCCAGAGGGACAGATACGCAGTATTTT; CDR3: CASSPRGTDTQYF
J: TRBJ1-2; size: once; D: TRBD1; V: TRBV28; DNA: TGTGCCAGCAGACCTACAGGGGGGCTAATTGGCTACACCTTC; CDR3: CASRPTGGLIGYTF
J: TRBJ2-3; size: .; D: .; V: TRBV2; DNA: TGTGCCAGCAGTGAACGGACAGTGAGCACAGATACGCAGTATTTT; CDR3: CASSERTVSTDTQYF
J: TRBJ2-5; size: .; D: TRBD2; V: TRBV28; DNA: TGTGCCAGCAGCAATAGCGGGATCCAAGAGACCCAGTACTTC; CDR3: CASSNSGIQETQYF
J: TRBJ2-2; size: .; D: .; V: TRBV19; DNA: TGTGCCAGTAGTATAGTCAGCCGAGGCACCGGGGAGCTGTTTTTT; CDR3: CASSIVSRGTGELFF
J: TRBJ2-7; size: once; D: .; V: TRBV10-3; DNA: TGTGCCATCAGTGAGAATCAGGCGCGCGACGAGCAGTACTTC; CDR3: CAISENQARDEQYF
J: TRBJ2-2; size: .; D: .; V: TRBV19; DNA: TGTGCCAGTTTAAGGGCCCCTTTCCTCGGGGGCACCGGGGAGCTGTTTTTT; CDR3: CASLRAPFLGGTGELFF
J: TRBJ2-3; size: .; D: .; V: TRBV6-1; DNA: TGTGCCAGCAGTGATGGGGACTCCCGCACAGATACGCAGTATTTT; CDR3: CASSDGDSRTDTQYF
J: TRBJ1-1; size: .; D: .; V: TRBV30; DNA: TGTGCCTGGATAGGAGCGGTGGACACTGAAGCTTTCTTT; CDR3: CAWIGAVDTEAFF
J: TRBJ2-5; size: .; D: TRBD1; V: TRBV19; DNA: TGTGCCAGTATCCCGACAGGGGAAAAGACCCAGTACTTC; CDR3: CASIPTGEKTQYF
J: TRBJ1-3; size: .; D: .; V: TRBV18; DNA: TGTGCCAGCTCACCCGGGACGGATGGAAACACCATATATTTT; CDR3: CASSPGTDGNTIYF
J: TRBJ2-1; size: .; D: .; V: TRBV5-1; DNA: TGCGCCAGCAGGCAGACTACCCGCTCCTACAATGAGCAGTTCTTC; CDR3: CASRQTTRSYNEQFF
J: TRBJ2-3; size: once; D: .; V: TRBV2; DNA: TGTGCCAGCAGTGGCGGGATGACAGATACGCAGTATTTT; CDR3: CASSGGMTDTQYF
J: TRBJ1-1; size: .; D: .; V: TRBV30; DNA: TGTGCCTGGAGTGTACCTGGGAACACTGAAGCTTTCTTT; CDR3: CAWSVPGNTEAFF
J: TRBJ2-1; size: .; D: .; V: TRBV12-5; DNA: TGTGCTAGTGGTCTTGGGGTAGCCTACAATGAGCAGTTCTTC; CDR3: CASGLGVAYNEQFF
J: TRBJ2-1; size: .; D: TRBD2; V: TRBV5-4; DNA: TGTGCCAGCAGCCCAAGACTAGCGGGTTCCTACAATGAGCAGTTCTTC; CDR3: CASSPRLAGSYNEQFF
J: TRBJ2-1; size: .; D: TRBD2; V: TRBV15; DNA: TGTGCCACCAGCAGAGATATATCGGGACTAGCGACGCACAATGAGCAGTTCTTC; CDR3: CATSRDISGLATHNEQFF
J: TRBJ1-4; size: few; D: TRBD1; V: TRBV7-2; DNA: TGTGCCAGCAGCCCCGGACAGGGAAGGAAACTGTTTTTT; CDR3: CASSPGQGRKLFF
J: TRBJ1-3; size: .; D: TRBD1; V: TRBV14; DNA: TGTGCCAGCAGCCAAGTACGGAGACAGGGCTTCTTCTCTGGAAACACCATATATTTT; CDR3: CASSQVRRQGFFSGNTIYF
J: TRBJ1-1; size: .; D: .; V: TRBV5-1; DNA: TGCGCCAGCAGCTTGGGATATACAGTAGGGGGGGCAACAGCTTTCTTT; CDR3: CASSLGYTVGGATAFF
J: TRBJ2-5; size: .; D: .; V: TRBV6-5; DNA: TGTGCCAGCAGTTACTCGAAGGAAACCCAGTACTTC; CDR3: CASSYSKETQYF
J: TRBJ2-5; size: .; D: TRBD1; V: TRBV27; DNA: TGTGCCAGCAGGCCGGGACAGCAAGAGACCCAGTACTTC; CDR3: CASRPGQQETQYF
J: TRBJ2-7; size: few; D: TRBD1; V: TRBV4-1; DNA: TGCGCCAGCAGCCCCTTGACAGGGACCTACGAGCAGTACTTC; CDR3: CASSPLTGTYEQYF